The rows below give T cell receptor beta chains drawn from one sample of a study of T cells after yellow fever vaccination. TCRdb called the 5' RACE reads again in MiXCR, with one record for every CDR3 protein. This table holds some 340,000 distinct CDR3 sequences, around 10% found once. The starting material was CD4+ T cells sorted from PBMCs, obtained 45 days after the yellow fever booster vaccination. These receptors were obtained from a man younger than 30 who received the YFV17D yellow fever vaccine. Each CDR3 is given with its conserved first and last residue. Fields, in order: CDR3 protein, CDR3 DNA, J gene, clone size, D gene, V gene. A D gene is named only where the DNA matches it firmly. Only some rows state a clone size, as once, few, many or a class for expanded clones.

CASSKGSVSTDTQYF	TGTGCCAGCAGCAAGGGGTCAGTTAGCACAGATACGCAGTATTTT	TRBJ2-3	-	-	TRBV21-1
CASSITGRNNEQFF	TGCGCCAGCAGCATTACAGGGCGGAACAATGAGCAGTTCTTC	TRBJ2-1	few	-	TRBV5-1
CASSVDRGRGTDTQYF	TGTGCCAGCAGTGTCGACAGGGGTCGAGGGACAGATACGCAGTATTTT	TRBJ2-3	few	TRBD1	TRBV28
CASSQPGRRSYNEQFF	TGCGCCAGCAGCCAACCCGGGAGGCGCTCCTACAATGAGCAGTTCTTC	TRBJ2-1	many	TRBD2	TRBV4-1
CASSAPGPNYGYTF	TGCGCCAGCAGCGCACCGGGACCAAACTATGGCTACACCTTC	TRBJ1-2	-	-	TRBV5-1
CASSWAAGGPPNEQFF	TGCGCCAGCAGCTGGGCAGCGGGGGGGCCCCCCAATGAGCAGTTCTTC	TRBJ2-1	-	TRBD2	TRBV5-1
CASSVGSGPTYNEQFF	TGTGCCAGCAGCGTCGGCTCGGGCCCCACCTACAATGAGCAGTTCTTC	TRBJ2-1	-	-	TRBV9
CATTTDLLYTSTDTQYF	TGTGCCACCACGACCGACCTACTGTACACTAGCACAGATACGCAGTATTTT	TRBJ2-3	-	-	TRBV28
CSAWTDNYGYTF	TGCAGTGCTTGGACCGATAACTATGGCTACACCTTC	TRBJ1-2	many	-	TRBV20-1
CASSLTGENTGELFF	TGTGCCAGCAGTCTTACAGGAGAGAACACCGGGGAGCTGTTTTTT	TRBJ2-2	-	-	TRBV28
CASSYSALATSYNEQFF	TGTGCCAGCAGTTACTCCGCACTAGCGACCTCCTACAATGAGCAGTTCTTC	TRBJ2-1	-	TRBD2	TRBV6-6
CASSQDGPSEQFF	TGTGCCAGCAGCCAAGATGGCCCTAGTGAGCAGTTCTTC	TRBJ2-1	many	-	TRBV3-1
CASSQDHKRAGNNEQFF	TGCGCCAGCAGCCAAGACCATAAAAGAGCGGGGAACAATGAGCAGTTCTTC	TRBJ2-1	few	TRBD2	TRBV4-3
CASSLWPTGEQYF	TGTGCCAGCAGCTTATGGCCTACAGGGGAGCAGTACTTC	TRBJ2-7	many	-	TRBV7-2
CASSSQGTGETQYF	TGTGCCAGCAGCTCGCAGGGGACCGGGGAGACCCAGTACTTC	TRBJ2-5	-	-	TRBV5-5
CASNRGDYYGYTF	TGTGCCAGTAACAGGGGGGACTACTATGGCTACACCTTC	TRBJ1-2	few	TRBD1	TRBV19
CSARDTTDTTEAFF	TGCAGTGCTAGAGATACGACGGACACAACTGAAGCTTTCTTT	TRBJ1-1	-	-	TRBV20-1
CASSLEPRTGASYNEQFF	TGTGCCAGCAGCTTAGAGCCCCGGACAGGGGCCTCCTACAATGAGCAGTTCTTC	TRBJ2-1	-	TRBD1	TRBV11-2
CASSRQGGSAEAFF	TGTGCCAGCAGTCGACAGGGGGGTTCGGCTGAAGCTTTCTTT	TRBJ1-1	few	TRBD1	TRBV6-6
CASSKLAGGSLGINEQFF	TGTGCCAGCAGCAAACTAGCGGGGGGATCACTAGGTATCAATGAGCAGTTCTTC	TRBJ2-1	few	TRBD2	TRBV3-1
CSARPLGQYRFF	TGCAGTGCTAGACCCCTAGGGCAGTACCGTTTCTTT	TRBJ1-1	few	-	TRBV20-1
CASSTQGTYEQYF	TGTGCCAGCTCAACGCAGGGTACCTACGAGCAGTACTTC	TRBJ2-7	-	-	TRBV18
CSGQVQNTEAFF	TGCAGCGGTCAGGTACAGAACACTGAAGCTTTCTTT	TRBJ1-1	few	-	TRBV29-1